The present entry profiles one T cell receptor beta chain with its context. The data stem from a study of long-term antiretroviral therapy in people with HIV. Researchers report immunoSEQ v3.0 was run at survey level. Profiled with immunoSEQ multiplex PCR; TCRdb holds only in-frame clones, not every one. The data contain 20,000 to 25,000 clones, 85% to 90% of them seen just once; the ten biggest clones take up 4% to 5%. The sequence was obtained from a man between 60 and 75 years old with HIV. Sequences were derived from unsorted PBMCs, sampled 1.3 years after starting antiretroviral therapy.

The CDR3, as DNA: TGTGCCAGCAGCTTACTACTAGCTCCTAACGAGCAGTACTTC. This sequence encodes CASSLLLAPNEQYF. J is TRBJ2-7 and V is TRBV7-2; D perhaps matches TRBD2 (6 bases). Per germline, CDR1 SGHTA and CDR2 FQGNSA. The CDR3 runs to 14 residues. V was trimmed by 2 bases and J by 5 bases, leaving 13 bases between them.